This TCR beta chain is drawn from a study of blood T cell repertoires in COVID-19. The overall study: The United States, Italy and Spain were the sources of the acute and convalescent COVID-19 samples. The cDNA or gDNA used as material had been derived from T cells, B-cell-depleted T cells, or PBMCs.

CDR1 SGHRS and CDR2 YFSETQ come from the germline V gene. The CDR3 extends over 16 amino acids. Trimming removed 4 bases from V and 5 bases from J; junction bases left unmatched: 14. In the study's own analysis: Counts of nucleated cells, estimated from reference gene primer amplification, were obtained. TCRdb keeps only in-frame clones here, not all; method: immunoSEQ multiplex PCR. From that table come the V and J calls and clone size; the DNA was used to work out D and trimming. Of tens of thousands of clones in the sample, around 80% were seen once. The sample consisted of peripheral blood. The V gene is TRBV5-1, the J gene TRBJ2-5; TRBD2 matches 7 bases. The TCR sequence derives from a human donor in a cohort sampled during active COVID-19. The CDR3 DNA is TGCGCCAGCAGCGCCGTGATCGGCGGGGAGGGGGAGACCCAGTACTTC. Its protein is CASSAVIGGEGETQYF.